Below are 10 T cell receptor beta chains sequenced from a single sample in a study of graft-versus-host responses after intestinal transplantation. The repertoire was sequenced with immunoSEQ multiplex PCR; TCRdb's copy has only in-frame clones and lacks some. Altogether about 15,000 clones are present, around 87% being singletons, with the ten largest covering less than 8%. The specimen was bone marrow, collected around 120 days after intestinal transplantation. The source of these receptors is a human patient who received an intestinal transplant, so some T cells may come from the graft donor.

In DNA, the CDR3 is TGTGCCAGCGAGAGTTCGTGGGGCCCGATTAGCAATCAGCCCCAGCATTTT. Translation: CASESSWGPISNQPQHF. The V and J genes are TRBV28 and TRBJ1-5, with D tentatively TRBD1 (5 bases). Germline V lookup: CDR1 MDHEN, CDR2 SYDVKM. V dropped 8 bases and J dropped 0 bases, with 20 bases sitting between them. The CDR3 has 17 residues.

The rearrangement joins TRBV28 to TRBJ1-1; tentatively, D is TRBD1 (5 bases). Trimming left V 5 bases short and J 4 bases short, with 11 bases between. The CDR3 is 13 residues long. Germline values: CDR1 MDHEN, CDR2 SYDVKM. The CDR3 reads CASSGGWGTEAFF. In DNA form, the CDR3 reads TGTGCCAGCAGTGGGGGTTGGGGCACTGAAGCTTTCTTT.

This rearrangement joins TRBV28 to TRBJ2-7; 8 positions match TRBD1. Germline V gene sequence: CDR1 MDHEN, CDR2 SYDVKM. The J segment lost 0 bases and the V segment lost 6 bases, leaving 10 bases of the junction unmatched. This CDR3 contains 16 residues. In DNA, the CDR3 is TGTGCCAGCAGGCCCATTGGGACAGGAGCCTCCTACGAGCAGTACTTC. Its translation: CASRPIGTGASYEQYF.

Comments on this clone: An end of the junction differs from the germline gene, which may be a read error. The V call is TRBV7-7, the J call TRBJ1-1; TRBD1 aligns across 7 bases. In germline, CDR1 is SSHAT, CDR2 FNYEAQ (reference sequence). CDR3 length: 16 residues. CDR3 residues: CASSPLDRAINTEAFF. For the CDR3, the DNA is TGTGCTAGCAGCCCTCTAGACAGGGCGATCAACACTGAAGCTTTCTTT.

The chain recombines TRBV7-9 with TRBJ1-4; D is possibly TRBD1 (6 bases). Germline CDR1 and CDR2: SEHNR and FQNEAQ (reference sequence). The CDR3 runs to 15 residues. With 5 bases removed from V and 7 bases from J, the gap between germline ends came to 17 bases. CDR3 region: CASSPEGGVSEKLFF. In nucleotides, the CDR3 is TGTGCCAGCAGCCCCGAAGGGGGGGTGAGTGAAAAACTGTTTTTT.

The chain combines TRBV28 with TRBJ1-1; D is uncertain. Germline loops: CDR1 MDHEN, CDR2 SYDVKM. Trimming removed 3 bases from V and 7 bases from J, with 9 bases in between. This CDR3 comprises 12 residues. The CDR3 spells CASSFTEDEAFF. The CDR3 coding sequence is TGTGCCAGCAGTTTTACCGAGGATGAAGCTTTCTTT.

The V call is TRBV27, the J call TRBJ1-1; D is unresolved. This CDR3 spans 13 amino acids. The V and J ends lost 6 bases and 0 bases respectively, with 8 bases between them. Looked up from germline, CDR1 is MNHEY and CDR2 is SMNVEV (reference sequence). DNA for the CDR3: TGTGCCAGCAGACTCGGGGTGAACACTGAAGCTTTCTTT. Translated, it gives CASRLGVNTEAFF.

The chain carries TRBV4-2 and TRBJ2-1, with TRBD2 matching 10 bases. The CDR3 has 15 amino acids. Germline loops: CDR1 LGHNA, CDR2 YNFKEQ. V shed 2 bases, J shed 7 bases, and the junction held 5 bases outside the gene matches. CDR3: CASSQTSGRENEQFF. The CDR3 coding sequence is TGTGCCAGCAGCCAAACAAGCGGGAGGGAAAATGAGCAGTTCTTC.

CDR3 residues: CASIRGGTSGHEQFF. DNA for the CDR3: TGTGCCAGCATCCGGGGGGGGACTAGTGGGCATGAGCAGTTCTTC. V is TRBV6-9 and J is TRBJ2-1; 8 bases are a match to TRBD2. Germline CDR1 reads MNHGY; CDR2 reads SVAAGI. Losses at the gene ends were 7 bases for V and 8 bases for J; bases not matched to a gene: 13. The CDR3 consists of 15 residues.

This rearrangement joins TRBV7-9 to TRBJ1-3, with 8 bases aligning to TRBD1. CDR3 length: 13 amino acids. V lost 9 bases to trimming and J lost 2 bases; unmatched junction nucleotides: 3. Germline-derived CDR1 and CDR2 are SEHNR and FQNEAQ (reference sequence). CDR3: CASMTGAGNTIYF. The DNA for the CDR3 is TGTGCCAGTATGACAGGGGCTGGAAACACCATATATTTT.